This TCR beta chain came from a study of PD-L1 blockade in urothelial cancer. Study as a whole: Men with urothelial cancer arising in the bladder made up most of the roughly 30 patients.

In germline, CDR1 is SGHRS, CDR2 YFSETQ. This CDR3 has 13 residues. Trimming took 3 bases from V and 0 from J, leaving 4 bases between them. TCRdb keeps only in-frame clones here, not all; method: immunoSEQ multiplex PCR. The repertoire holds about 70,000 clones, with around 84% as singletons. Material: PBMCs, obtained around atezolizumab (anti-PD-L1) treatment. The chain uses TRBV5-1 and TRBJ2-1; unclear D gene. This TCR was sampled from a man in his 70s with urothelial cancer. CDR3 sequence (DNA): TGCGCCAGCAGCTCCGGCTCCTACAATGAGCAGTTCTTC. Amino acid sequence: CASSSGSYNEQFF.